This T cell receptor beta chain was identified in a study of chemoradiotherapy in HPV16-positive cancers. About the research overall: Functional T-cell assays on two HPV16-positive patients' cells defined candidate HPV-specific clones and common TCR motifs. Study-level findings and limits: For HPV16-positive patients, expanding HPV-responsive T cells associated with longer recurrence-free survival. Functional assays defining HPV-specific T cells used only a couple of HPV16-positive patients.

The germline V gene encodes CDR1 ENHRY and CDR2 SYGVKD. This CDR3 is built from 14 residues. V lost 3 bases and J lost 8, with 16 bases in between. Over chemoradiotherapy, repertoires were sampled more than once. This table comes from immunoSEQ multiplex PCR, and its TCRdb copy is limited to in-frame clones, with some not included. The sample carries 12,000 to 15,000 clones, roughly 93% recorded once. As regards this clone: The antigen is not known.

The sequence was obtained from a human donor with HPV-associated anogenital cancer. This chain uses TRBV10-3 with TRBJ1-2, with D perhaps TRBD1 (6 bases). The sample was blood, taken from a patient who underwent chemoradiotherapy. CDR3 coding DNA: TGTGCCATCAGTGAACTGAAACAGGGTTTCGGCTACACCTTC. Protein: CAISELKQGFGYTF.